This TCR beta chain comes out of a study of T cell responses to AZD1222 COVID-19 vaccine. Clones were read by immunoSEQ multiplex PCR, and TCRdb kept only the in-frame ones, dropping some. The sample carries 150,000 to 200,000 clones, 90% to 95% recorded once. This clone was observed a single time. The sequence was collected from an adult in good health. The sequencing used peripheral blood, collected on day 0 of AZD1222 vaccination.

The CDR3: CASSISGDSYNEQFF. As DNA, the CDR3 is TGTGCCAGTAGTATTAGCGGAGACTCCTACAATGAGCAGTTCTTC. This chain connects TRBV19 to TRBJ2-1; weak D call: TRBD2 (6 bases). The germline V gene encodes CDR1 LNHDA and CDR2 SQIVND (reference sequence). This CDR3 is 15 amino acids long. Trimming cost V 3 bases and J 0 bases, with 9 bases left between them.